A single sample is the source of the 10 T cell receptor beta chains below, sequenced in a study of vaccination and CD4 T cells after COVID-19. CD4+ T cells that had been cultured provided DNA sequenced with the Oncomine TCR Beta short-read assay. TCRdb reanalysed the PCR reads using MiXCR and keeps one entry per CDR3 protein. The sample has approximately 11,000 distinct CDR3 sequences; 64% are singletons. Treatment: roughly nine-day PBMC culture with coronavirus spike peptide pools or control peptides (ViraFEST assay). These receptors' antigens are unknown. The sample was CD4+ T cells from blood, cultured in vitro. The source is a human donor who had recovered from COVID-19.

The chain uses TRBV15 and TRBJ1-3; tentatively, D is TRBD1 (6 bases). The CDR3 loop spans 16 amino acids. Trimming stripped 0 bases from V and 4 bases from J, with 13 bases between. CDR1 LNHNV and CDR2 YYDKDF come from the germline V gene (reference sequence). CDR3 loop: CATSRDHGGQGNTIYF. DNA for the CDR3: TGTGCCACCAGCAGAGATCATGGGGGGCAAGGAAACACCATATATTTT.

The chain is built from TRBV11-3 and TRBJ2-1; weak D call: TRBD2 (5 bases). The ends were cut back, 4 bases at V and 12 bases at J, with 13 bases in the middle. CDR1 and CDR2 from the germline V gene are SGHNT and YENEEA. CDR3 length: 12 amino acids. The CDR3 here is CASSSSSSGQFF. DNA for the CDR3: TGTGCCAGCAGCTCGTCTAGCTCTGGGCAGTTCTTC.

The count of this clonotype is one. The V call is TRBV7-2, the J call TRBJ2-1, with D possibly TRBD2 on 6 matching bases. CDR3 length: 14 amino acids. CDR1 is SGHTA and CDR2 is FQGNSA in the germline V gene. Trimming removed 1 base from V and 6 bases from J, with 10 bases in between. CDR3: CASSLEGLSNEQFF. DNA for the CDR3: TGTGCCAGCAGCTTAGAGGGACTGAGCAATGAGCAGTTCTTC. Together with reference TRBV7-2 and TRBJ2-1, the CDR3 gives the full variable domain: GAGVSQSPSNKVTEKGKDVELRCDPISGHTALYWYRQSLGQGLEFLIYFQGNSAPDKSGLPSDRFSAERTGGSVSTLTIQRTQQEDSAVYLCASSLEGLSNEQFFGPGTRLTVL.

The V and J genes are TRBV6-1 and TRBJ1-3; D is unclear. V was trimmed by 8 bases and J by 0 bases, leaving 11 bases between them. CDR3 length: 14 amino acids. The V gene's germline CDR1 is MNHNS and CDR2 SASEGT. CDR3 loop: CASGRGNSGNTIYF. CDR3 coding DNA: TGTGCCAGCGGCCGCGGGAACTCTGGAAACACCATATATTTT.

The rearrangement links TRBV20-1 to TRBJ1-3, with TRBD1 matching 9 bases. Trimming removed 5 bases from V and 8 bases from J; junction bases left unmatched: 7. CDR1 DFQATT and CDR2 SNEGSKA come from the germline V gene (reference sequence). The length of the CDR3 is 13 residues. The CDR3 is CSAGTGLTDTIYF. The CDR3 DNA is TGCAGTGCTGGGACAGGGTTAACGGACACCATATATTTT.

The genes are TRBV20-1 and TRBJ1-5, with D possibly matching TRBD1 (6 bases). CDR1 is DFQATT, CDR2 SNEGSKA, per germline (reference sequence). The CDR3 loop spans 15 amino acids. Trimming shortened V by 3 bases and J by 6 bases, and 18 bases separated the two germline ends. Here the CDR3 reads CSARREAGVIQPQHF. DNA of the CDR3: TGCAGTGCTAGGAGGGAGGCAGGGGTCATTCAGCCCCAGCATTTT.

This sequence joins TRBV30 and TRBJ1-1; D gene uncertain. In germline, CDR1 is GTSNPN, CDR2 SVGIG (reference sequence). The V and J ends lost 0 bases and 1 base respectively, with 6 bases between them. The CDR3 covers 13 residues. CDR3 in DNA: TGTGCCTGGAGTGTCGGTCGGAACACTGAAGCTTTCTTT. As protein: CAWSVGRNTEAFF. The full variable domain, completed using reference TRBV30 and TRBJ1-1, is SQTIHQWPATLVQPVGSPLSLECTVEGTSNPNLYWYRQAAGRGLQLLFYSVGIGQISSEVPQNLSASRPQDRQFILSSKKLLLSDSGFYLCAWSVGRNTEAFFGQGTRLTVV.

Only one count was recorded for this clonotype. V is TRBV7-9 and J is TRBJ2-5, with TRBD2 matching over 11 bases. The CDR3 length is 15 residues. The germline CDR1 and CDR2 sequences are SEHNR and FQNEAQ (reference sequence). Trimming took 4 bases from V and 4 from J; bases not matched to a gene: 5. The CDR3 region has the DNA TGTGCCAGCAGCTCCATACTAGCGGGAGCAGAGACCCAGTACTTC. Amino acids: CASSSILAGAETQYF.

This rearrangement joins TRBV27 to TRBJ2-4, with D tentatively TRBD1 (6 bases). The CDR3 spans 15 residues. V dropped 6 bases and J dropped 1 base, with 13 bases sitting between them. Per germline, CDR1 MNHEY and CDR2 SMNVEV (reference sequence). DNA for the CDR3: TGTGCCAGCAGAACACCCAGGGGCGCCAAAAACATTCAGTACTTC. Translated: CASRTPRGAKNIQYF.

This clonotype was detected once. V gene TRBV12-3 or TRBV12-4 combines with J gene TRBJ1-2, with D perhaps TRBD1 (6 bases). The CDR3 totals 15 residues. Trimming cost V 5 bases and J 5 bases, with 18 bases left between them. DNA of the CDR3: TGTGCCAGCAGTCCATCGGACAGACCTCTATATGGCTACACCTTC. Amino acid sequence: CASSPSDRPLYGYTF.